This T cell receptor (beta chain) was recovered during a study of blood T cells in healthy people across ages. This clonotype has a handful of counts. Its matching antigen is unknown. Findings and limits, study-wide: It was the long-lived donors that had more naive CD4+ cells and higher diversity than aged donors.

Isolation of PBMCs gave at least 7 million cells per sample. Alongside a J-beta primer mix, a sample-barcoded 5' primer served in a second PCR lasting about 7 to 11 cycles. TCRdb re-derived calls from the 5' RACE reads in MiXCR, one entry per CDR3 protein. The sample lists some 930,000 distinct CDR3 sequences, roughly 28% seen once, with 9.5% to 13% in the top ten. The germline V gene has CDR1 MDHEN and CDR2 SYDVKM. The CDR3 is made up of 14 amino acids. With 6 bases removed from V and 6 bases from J, the gap between germline ends came to 15 bases. This sample also appeared in a second study, on T cells of mothers and their children. As that report states: The analysis detected no persistent microchimeric T cell clones.

The receptor was derived from a woman in her forties in good health. The sample taken for sequencing was blood. V gene TRBV28 combines with J gene TRBJ2-1, with D perhaps matching TRBD2 (5 bases). The CDR3 here is CASSLIAAGNEQFF. CDR3 in DNA: TGTGCCAGCAGCTTAATAGCCGCGGGCAATGAGCAGTTCTTC.